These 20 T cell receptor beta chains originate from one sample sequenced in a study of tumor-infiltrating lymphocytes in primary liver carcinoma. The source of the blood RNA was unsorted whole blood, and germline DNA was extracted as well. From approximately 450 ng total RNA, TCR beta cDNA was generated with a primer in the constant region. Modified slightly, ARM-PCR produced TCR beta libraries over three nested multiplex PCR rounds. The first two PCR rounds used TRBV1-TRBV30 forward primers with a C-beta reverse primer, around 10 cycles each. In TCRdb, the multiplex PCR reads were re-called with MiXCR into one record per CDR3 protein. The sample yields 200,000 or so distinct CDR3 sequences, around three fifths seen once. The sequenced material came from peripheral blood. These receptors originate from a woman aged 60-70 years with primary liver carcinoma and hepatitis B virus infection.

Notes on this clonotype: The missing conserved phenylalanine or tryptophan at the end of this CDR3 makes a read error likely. CDR3: CASSLQVMGYEQYL. CDR3 nucleotides: TGTGCCAGCAGCCTACAGGTCATGGGATACGAGCAGTACCTC. This chain connects TRBV12-3 or TRBV12-4 to TRBJ2-7; D perhaps matches TRBD1 (5 bases). Trimming stripped 6 bases from V and 4 bases from J, with 16 bases between. CDR3 length: 14 residues.

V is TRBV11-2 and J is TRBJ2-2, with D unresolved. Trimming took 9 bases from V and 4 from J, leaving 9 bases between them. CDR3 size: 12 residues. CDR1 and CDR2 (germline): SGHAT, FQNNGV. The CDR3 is CASRFTTGELFF. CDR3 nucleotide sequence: TGTGCCAGTAGGTTCACCACCGGGGAGCTGTTTTTT.

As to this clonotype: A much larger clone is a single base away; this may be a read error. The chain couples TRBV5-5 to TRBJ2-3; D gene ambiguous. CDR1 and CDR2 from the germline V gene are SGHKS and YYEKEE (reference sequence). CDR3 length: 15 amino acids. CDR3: CASSSSVRTTDTPYF. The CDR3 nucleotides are TGTGCCAGCAGCTCCAGTGTTAGAACCACAGATACGCCGTATTTT.

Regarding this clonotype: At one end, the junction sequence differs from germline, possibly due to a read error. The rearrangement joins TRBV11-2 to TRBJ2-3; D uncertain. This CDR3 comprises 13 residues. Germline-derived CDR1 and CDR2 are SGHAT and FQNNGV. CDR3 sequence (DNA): TGTGCCAGCAGCTTTGTTATATCAGATACGCCGTATTTT. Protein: CASSFVISDTPYF.

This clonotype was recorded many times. This CDR3 reads CASSPGRSSGNTIYF. CDR3 nucleotide sequence: TGTGCCAGCAGTCCGGGGCGCAGCTCTGGAAACACCATATATTTT. The V gene is TRBV6-5, the J gene TRBJ1-3; D is perhaps TRBD1 (5 bases). Germline V CDR1 and CDR2: MNHEY, SVGAGI. The CDR3 has 15 residues. V was shortened by 5 bases and J by 0 bases, with 11 bases between the two germline ends.

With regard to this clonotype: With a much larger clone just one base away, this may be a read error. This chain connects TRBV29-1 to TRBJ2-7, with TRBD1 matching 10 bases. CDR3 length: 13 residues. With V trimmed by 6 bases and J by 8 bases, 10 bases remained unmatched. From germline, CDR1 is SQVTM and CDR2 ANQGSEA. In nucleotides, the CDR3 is TGCAGCGTCGGTTACGACAGGGGGCGCAAGCAGTACTTC. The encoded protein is CSVGYDRGRKQYF.

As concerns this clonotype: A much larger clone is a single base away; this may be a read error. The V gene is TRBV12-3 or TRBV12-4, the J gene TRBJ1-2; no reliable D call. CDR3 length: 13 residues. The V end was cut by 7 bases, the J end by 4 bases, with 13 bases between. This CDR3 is CASTLAISYGYTF. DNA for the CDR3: TGTGCCAGCACCTTGGCCATCAGCTATGGCTACACCTTC.

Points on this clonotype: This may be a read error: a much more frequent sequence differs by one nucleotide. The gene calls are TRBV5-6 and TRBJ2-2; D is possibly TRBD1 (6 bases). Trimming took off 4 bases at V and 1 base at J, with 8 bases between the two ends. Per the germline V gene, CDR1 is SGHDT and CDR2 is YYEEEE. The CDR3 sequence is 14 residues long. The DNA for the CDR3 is TGTGCCAGCAGCCCAGGGGTGAACACCGGGGAGCTGTTTTTT. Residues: CASSPGVNTGELFF.

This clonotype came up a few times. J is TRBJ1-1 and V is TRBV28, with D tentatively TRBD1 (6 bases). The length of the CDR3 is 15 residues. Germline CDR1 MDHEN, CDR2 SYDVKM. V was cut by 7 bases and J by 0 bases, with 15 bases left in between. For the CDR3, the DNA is TGTGCCAGCACCCCTGGAGGGGGGATGAACACTGAAGCTTTCTTT. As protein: CASTPGGGMNTEAFF.

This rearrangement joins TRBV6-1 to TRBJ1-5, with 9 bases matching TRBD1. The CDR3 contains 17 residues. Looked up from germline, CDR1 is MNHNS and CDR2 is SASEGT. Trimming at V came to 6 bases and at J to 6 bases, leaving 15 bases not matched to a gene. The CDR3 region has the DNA TGTGCCAGCAGGGAGGGACAGGGTTCTTCGTCGGGTCAGCCCCAGCATTTT. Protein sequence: CASREGQGSSSGQPQHF.

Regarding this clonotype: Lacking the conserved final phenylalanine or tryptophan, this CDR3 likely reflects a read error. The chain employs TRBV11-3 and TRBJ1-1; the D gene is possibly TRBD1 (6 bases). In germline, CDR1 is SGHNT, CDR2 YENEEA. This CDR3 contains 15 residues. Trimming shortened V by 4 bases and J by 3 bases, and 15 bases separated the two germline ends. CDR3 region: CASSSGQFGDTEAFL. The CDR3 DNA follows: TGTGCCAGCAGCTCAGGACAGTTCGGGGACACTGAAGCTTTCCTT.

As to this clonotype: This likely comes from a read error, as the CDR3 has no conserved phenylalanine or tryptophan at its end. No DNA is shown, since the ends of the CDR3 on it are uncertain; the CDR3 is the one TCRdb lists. The CDR3 is CASRVDSYELYL. The chain carries TRBV28 and TRBJ2-7; TRBD1, the D gene given by the table, was not confirmed from the DNA. Germline CDR1 and CDR2: MDHEN and SYDVKM. The CDR3 is made up of 12 amino acids, end residues included.

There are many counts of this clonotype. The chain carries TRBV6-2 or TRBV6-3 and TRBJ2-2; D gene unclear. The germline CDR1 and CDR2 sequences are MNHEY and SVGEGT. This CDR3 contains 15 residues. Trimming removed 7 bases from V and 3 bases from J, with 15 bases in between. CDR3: CASTRPTVYTGELFF. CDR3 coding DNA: TGTGCCAGCACAAGGCCCACCGTATACACCGGGGAGCTGTTTTTT.

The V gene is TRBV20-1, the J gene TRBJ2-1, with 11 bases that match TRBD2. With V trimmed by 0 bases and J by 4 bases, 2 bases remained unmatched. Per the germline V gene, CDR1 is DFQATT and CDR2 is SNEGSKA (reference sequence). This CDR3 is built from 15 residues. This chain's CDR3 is CSARDPSGRYNEQFF. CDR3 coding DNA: TGCAGTGCTAGAGACCCTAGCGGGAGGTACAATGAGCAGTTCTTC.

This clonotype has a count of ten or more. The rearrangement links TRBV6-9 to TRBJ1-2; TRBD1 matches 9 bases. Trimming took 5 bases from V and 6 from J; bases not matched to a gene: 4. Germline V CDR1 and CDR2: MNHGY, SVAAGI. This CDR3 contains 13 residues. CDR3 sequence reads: CASSHHRGHGYTF. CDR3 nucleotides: TGTGCCAGCAGTCATCACAGGGGGCATGGCTACACCTTC.

The CDR3 is CASSPLTSGTLNEQFF. The CDR3 coding sequence is TGCGCCAGCAGCCCGCTGACTAGCGGGACCTTAAATGAGCAGTTCTTC. The rearrangement links TRBV5-1 to TRBJ2-1; 11 bases line up with TRBD2. This CDR3 spans 16 amino acids. With 4 bases clipped from V and 7 bases from J, the junction kept 10 bases outside the gene matches. Germline-derived CDR1 and CDR2 are SGHRS and YFSETQ.

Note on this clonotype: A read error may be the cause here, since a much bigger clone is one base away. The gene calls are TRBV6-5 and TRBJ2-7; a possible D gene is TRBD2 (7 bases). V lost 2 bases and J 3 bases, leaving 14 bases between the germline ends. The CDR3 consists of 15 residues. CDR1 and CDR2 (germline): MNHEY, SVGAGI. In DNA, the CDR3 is TGTGCCAGCAGTTACCAGTCGGGGGGCTTCTACGAGCAGTACTTC. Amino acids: CASSYQSGGFYEQYF.

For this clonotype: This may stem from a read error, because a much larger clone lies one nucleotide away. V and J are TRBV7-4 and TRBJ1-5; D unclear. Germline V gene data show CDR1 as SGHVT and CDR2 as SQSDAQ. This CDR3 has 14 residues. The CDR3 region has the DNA TGTGCCAGCAGCTTTTCCGGGCGCAATCAGCCCCTGCATTTT. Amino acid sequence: CASSFSGRNQPLHF.

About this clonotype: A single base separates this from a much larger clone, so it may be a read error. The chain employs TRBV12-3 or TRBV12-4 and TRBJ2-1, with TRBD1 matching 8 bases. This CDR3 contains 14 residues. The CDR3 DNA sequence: TGTGTCACCCAAGGACAGGGCTCCTACAATGAGCAGTTCTTC. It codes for CVTQGQGSYNEQFF.

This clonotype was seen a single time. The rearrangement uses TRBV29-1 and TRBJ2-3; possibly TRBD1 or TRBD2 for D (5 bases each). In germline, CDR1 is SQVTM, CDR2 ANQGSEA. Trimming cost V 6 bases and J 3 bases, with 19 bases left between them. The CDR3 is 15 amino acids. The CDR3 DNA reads TGCAGCGTCGTAGCCTTAAACAGGAGGACAGATACGCAGTATTTT. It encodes CSVVALNRRTDTQYF.